This T cell receptor (beta chain) was retrieved from a study of blood T cell repertoires in COVID-19. For the study at large: Spain, Italy and the United States supplied samples that represented acute and convalescent COVID-19.

Assay used: immunoSEQ multiplex PCR; TCRdb lists only in-frame clones, some missing. Of about 280,000 clones in the sample, 80% to 85% are singletons; the top ten hold approximately 5%. Germline V lookup: CDR1 LGHDT, CDR2 YNNKEL (reference sequence). V lost 0 bases and J 6 bases, leaving 9 bases between the germline ends. This CDR3 has 14 amino acids. Participants were placed into cohorts based on the clinical history they reported. The study recruited exposed participants who had met a COVID-19 case within 2 weeks before entry. Sequences were obtained from PBMCs or T cells enriched from blood (not recorded which). The sequence was obtained from a man in his forties who had been exposed to COVID-19. The V gene is TRBV3-1 (or the pseudogene TRBV3-2), the J gene TRBJ2-1; D is uncertain. In DNA, the CDR3 is TGTGCCAGCAGCCAAGAACCAGTTTCCAATGAGCAGTTCTTC. It specifies CASSQEPVSNEQFF.